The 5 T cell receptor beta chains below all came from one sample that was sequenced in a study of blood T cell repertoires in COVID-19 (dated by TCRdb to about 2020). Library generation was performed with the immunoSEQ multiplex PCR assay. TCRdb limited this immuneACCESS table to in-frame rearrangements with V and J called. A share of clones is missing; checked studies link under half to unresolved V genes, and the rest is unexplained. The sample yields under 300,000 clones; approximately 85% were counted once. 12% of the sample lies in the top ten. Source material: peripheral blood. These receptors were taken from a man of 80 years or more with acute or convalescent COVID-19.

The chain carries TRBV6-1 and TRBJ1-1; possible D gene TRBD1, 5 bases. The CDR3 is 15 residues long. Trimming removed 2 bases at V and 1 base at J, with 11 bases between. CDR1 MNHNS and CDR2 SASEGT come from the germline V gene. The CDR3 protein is CASSEFGGRNTEAFF. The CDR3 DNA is TGTGCCAGCAGTGAATTCGGGGGGAGGAACACTGAAGCTTTCTTT.

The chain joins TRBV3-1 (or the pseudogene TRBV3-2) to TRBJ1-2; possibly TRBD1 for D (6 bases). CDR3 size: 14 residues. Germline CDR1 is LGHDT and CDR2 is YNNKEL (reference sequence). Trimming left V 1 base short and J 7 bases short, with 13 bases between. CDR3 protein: CASSQAVRGGGYTF. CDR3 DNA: TGTGCCAGCAGCCAAGCTGTCAGGGGCGGTGGCTACACCTTC.

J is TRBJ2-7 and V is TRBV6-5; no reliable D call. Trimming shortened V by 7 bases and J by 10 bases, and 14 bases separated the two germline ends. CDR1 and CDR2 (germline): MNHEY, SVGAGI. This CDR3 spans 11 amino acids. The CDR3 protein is CASTEKDEQYF. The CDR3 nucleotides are TGTGCCAGCACGGAGAAGGATGAACAGTACTTC.

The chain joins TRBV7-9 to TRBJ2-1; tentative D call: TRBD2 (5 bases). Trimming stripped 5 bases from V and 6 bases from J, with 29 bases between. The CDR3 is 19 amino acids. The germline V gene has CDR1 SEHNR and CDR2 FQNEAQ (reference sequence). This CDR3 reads CASSPPEVVTSTSSNEQFF. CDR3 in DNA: TGTGCCAGCAGCCCCCCGGAGGTGGTCACTTCTACTAGTTCCAATGAGCAGTTCTTC.

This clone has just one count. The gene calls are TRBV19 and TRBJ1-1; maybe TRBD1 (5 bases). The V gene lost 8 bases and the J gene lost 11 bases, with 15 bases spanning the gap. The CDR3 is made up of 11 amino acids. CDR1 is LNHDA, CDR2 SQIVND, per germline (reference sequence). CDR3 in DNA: TGTGCCAGTCAAAATAGGGGAAACGCTTTCTTT. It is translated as CASQNRGNAFF.